This T cell receptor beta chain was recovered during a study of naive and memory T cell subsets. This CDR3 has 15 amino acids. Germline CDR1 reads SGHRS; CDR2 reads YFSETQ. Trimming cost V 4 bases and J 0 bases, with 11 bases left between them. Ligated cDNA underwent four rounds of PCR with nested alpha and beta constant region primers and SP2. Blood and skin TCR RNA was reverse transcribed with alpha and beta constant primers. TCRdb independently ran MiXCR on the 5' RACE reads; one entry per CDR3 protein. The sample consists of 45,000 to 55,000 distinct CDR3 sequences, around 4.7% of them appearing once. An oligonucleotide containing a UMI was ligated to the 3' end of TCR cDNA. Adult healthy volunteers gave 2.5 ml peripheral blood for whole-blood RNA. Unsorted total RNA, roughly 1 to 1,100 ng, was DNase treated before reverse transcription. This clonotype was recorded at least ten times.

This receptor was identified in a female donor in good health. The chain combines TRBV5-1 with TRBJ1-5; D gene ambiguous. CDR3 bases: TGCGCCAGCAGCCCAGCCGGGTATAGCAATCAGCCCCAGCATTTT. Its protein is CASSPAGYSNQPQHF.